This record covers a single TCR beta chain. Its antigen is not known. The CDR3 loop spans 16 amino acids. Trimming left V 4 bases short and J 4 bases short, with 19 bases between. Germline V lookup: CDR1 SNHLY, CDR2 FYNNEI. The data are from a study of cytomegalovirus exposure and HLA in healthy donors. Across the study: As an earlier analysis found, roughly 180 million T cells yielded fewer than 130 million unique TCR beta sequences.

Whole-study findings and limits: The only immune exposure information that was available was CMV serostatus. Cytomegalovirus status was reportedly diagnosed by the classifier with high sensitivity and specificity.

PCR amplification relied on 60 Vbeta primers (plus 13 Jbeta primers). As handled by the study authors: Later analysis identified some 80 million unique TCR beta chains, about 11 million shared. Libraries were prepared by immunoSEQ multiplex PCR; TCRdb keeps only in-frame clonotypes and omits some of them. D and trimming were read from the DNA, whereas the V and J calls and clone size are those reported in that table. The table records about 160,000 clones, 70% to 80% of them present only once. Sequencing was carried out using PBMCs. This receptor was identified in a female donor in good health and CMV-seronegative. The chain links TRBV2 to TRBJ1-1; perhaps TRBD1 as D (5 bases). CDR3 region: CASSAGAGYGSTEAFF. The CDR3 DNA reads TGTGCCAGCAGTGCTGGGGCGGGGTACGGTTCCACTGAAGCTTTCTTT.